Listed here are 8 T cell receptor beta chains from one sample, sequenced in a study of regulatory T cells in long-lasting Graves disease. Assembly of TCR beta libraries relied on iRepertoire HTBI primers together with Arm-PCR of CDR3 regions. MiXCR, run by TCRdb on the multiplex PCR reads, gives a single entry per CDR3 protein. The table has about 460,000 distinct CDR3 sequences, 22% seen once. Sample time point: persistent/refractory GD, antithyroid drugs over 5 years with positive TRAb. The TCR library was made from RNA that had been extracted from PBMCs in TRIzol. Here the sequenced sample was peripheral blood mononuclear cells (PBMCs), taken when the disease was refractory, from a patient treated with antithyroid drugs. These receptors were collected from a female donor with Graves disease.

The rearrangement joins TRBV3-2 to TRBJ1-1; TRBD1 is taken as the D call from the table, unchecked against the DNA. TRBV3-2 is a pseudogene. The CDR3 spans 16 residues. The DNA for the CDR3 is TGTGCCAGCAGCCTCGGGACAGCCCTTATGAACACTGAAGCTTTCTTT. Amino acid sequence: CASSLGTALMNTEAFF.

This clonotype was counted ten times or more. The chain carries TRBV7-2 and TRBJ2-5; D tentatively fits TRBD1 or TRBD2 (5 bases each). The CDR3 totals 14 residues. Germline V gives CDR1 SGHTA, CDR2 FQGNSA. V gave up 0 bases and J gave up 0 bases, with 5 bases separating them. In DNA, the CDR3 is TGTGCCAGCAGCTTAGCGGGACACCAAGAGACCCAGTACTTC. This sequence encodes CASSLAGHQETQYF.

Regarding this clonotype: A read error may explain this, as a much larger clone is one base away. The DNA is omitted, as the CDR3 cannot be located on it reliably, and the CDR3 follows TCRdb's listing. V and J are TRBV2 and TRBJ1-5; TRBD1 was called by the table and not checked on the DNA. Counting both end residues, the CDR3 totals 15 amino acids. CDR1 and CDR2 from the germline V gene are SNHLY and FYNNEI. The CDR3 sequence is CASSEWGQGNQPQRF.

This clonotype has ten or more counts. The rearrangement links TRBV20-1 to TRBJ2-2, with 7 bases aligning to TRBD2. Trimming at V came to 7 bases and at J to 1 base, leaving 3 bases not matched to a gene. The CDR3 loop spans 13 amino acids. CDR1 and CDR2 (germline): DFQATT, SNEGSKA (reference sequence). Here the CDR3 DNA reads TGCAGTGTCGGGGGGAAGAACACCGGGGAGCTGTTTTTT. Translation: CSVGGKNTGELFF.

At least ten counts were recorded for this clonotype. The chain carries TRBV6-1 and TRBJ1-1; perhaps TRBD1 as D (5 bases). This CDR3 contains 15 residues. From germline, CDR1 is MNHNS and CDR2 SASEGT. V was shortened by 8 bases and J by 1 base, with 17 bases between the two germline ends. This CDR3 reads CASGQYRQPNTEAFF. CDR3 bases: TGTGCCAGCGGCCAATATCGACAGCCGAACACTGAAGCTTTCTTT.

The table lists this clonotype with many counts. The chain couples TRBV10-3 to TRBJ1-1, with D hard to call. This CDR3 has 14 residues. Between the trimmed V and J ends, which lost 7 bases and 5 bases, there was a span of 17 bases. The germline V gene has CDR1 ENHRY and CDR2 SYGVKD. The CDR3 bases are TGTGCCATCAACCCTCGACCTATGGAAACTGAAGCTTTCTTT. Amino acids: CAINPRPMETEAFF.

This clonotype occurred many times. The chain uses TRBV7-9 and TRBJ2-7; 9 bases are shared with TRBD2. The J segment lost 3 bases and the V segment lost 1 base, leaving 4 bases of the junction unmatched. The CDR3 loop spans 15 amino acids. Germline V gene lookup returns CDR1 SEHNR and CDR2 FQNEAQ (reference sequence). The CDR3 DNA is TGTGCCAGCAGCTTAGGAGGGACTAGCAGCTACGAGCAGTACTTC. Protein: CASSLGGTSSYEQYF.

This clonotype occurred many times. This CDR3 reads CASTGGLGQPQHF. In nucleotides, the CDR3 is TGTGCCAGTACAGGGGGGTTGGGACAGCCCCAGCATTTT. The rearrangement links TRBV28 to TRBJ1-5, with 8 positions matching TRBD1. CDR1 and CDR2 from the germline V gene are MDHEN and SYDVKM. This CDR3 is 13 amino acids long. V gave up 9 bases and J gave up 7 bases; unmatched junction bases: 8.